This T cell receptor (beta chain) emerged from a study of blood T cell repertoires in COVID-19. Overall study context: COVID-19 samples collected from the United States, Italy and Spain covered acute and convalescent phases. The analysed material was cDNA or gDNA that came from T cells, B-cell-depleted T cells, or PBMCs.

This CDR3 contains 13 residues. With 7 bases removed from V and 5 bases from J, the gap between germline ends came to 14 bases. The germline V gene encodes CDR1 SGHAT and CDR2 FQNNGV. Under the authors' procedure: By means of reference gene primer amplification, nucleated cell counts were estimated. Assay: immunoSEQ multiplex PCR; the TCRdb copy retains only in-frame clones and omits some. That table supplies the V and J calls and clone size; D and trimming were determined from the DNA. The data hold about 330,000 clones, with 86% observed a single time. The clonotype comes from a woman aged 45 to 65 with acute or convalescent COVID-19. This sequence joins TRBV11-2 and TRBJ1-1; TRBD1 is a possible D gene (6 bases). Sequences were obtained from peripheral blood. CDR3 protein: CASKKGGGTEAFF. CDR3 nucleotides: TGTGCCAGCAAAAAGGGAGGGGGTACTGAAGCTTTCTTT.